What follows describes a single TCR beta chain. Its matching antigen is unknown. In the PCR, 60 Vbeta and 13 Jbeta primers were used. Libraries were prepared by immunoSEQ multiplex PCR; TCRdb keeps only in-frame clonotypes and omits some of them. The sample holds some 140,000 clones, roughly 80% seen once. The sample is drawn from a study of cytomegalovirus exposure and HLA in healthy donors. Study background: A preliminary data release comprised 80 million to 95 million unique TCRs obtained from HLA-typed donors. Among the approximately 400 donors who were genotyped, roughly 86% fell in the genetic ancestry cluster that is associated with self-reported Caucasian donors.

General study results and limits: Listed as cytomegalovirus-associated were roughly 180 TCR beta chains.

Each of the donors was a healthy bone marrow donor. The sequence came from a man aged 45-60 years in good health and CMV-seronegative. Sequenced material: PBMCs.

For the CDR3, the DNA is TGTGCCAGCAGCCGGACAGGGTTTGGTGACGAGCAGTACTTC. It yields the protein CASSRTGFGDEQYF. The rearrangement links TRBV11-2 to TRBJ2-7; 8 bases agree with TRBD1. Germline lookup yields CDR1 SGHAT and CDR2 FQNNGV. V lost 5 bases to trimming and J lost 5 bases; unmatched junction nucleotides: 8. The length of the CDR3 is 14 residues. The complete variable domain, with remaining parts taken from reference TRBV11-2 and TRBJ2-7, reads EAGVAQSPRYKIIEKRQSVAFWCNPISGHATLYWYQQILGQGPKLLIQFQNNGVVDDSQLPKDRFSAERLKGVDSTLKIQPAKLEDSAVYLCASSRTGFGDEQYFGPGTRLTVT.